These 26 T cell receptor beta chains originate from one sample sequenced in a study of preoperative IRX-2 immunotherapy in early breast cancer. Specified treatment: preoperative locoregional IRX-2 cytokine immunotherapy. Profiled with immunoSEQ multiplex PCR; TCRdb holds only in-frame clones, not every one. The data contain 6,500 to 9,500 clones, 65% to 85% of them singletons. The sample in question was tumor tissue, obtained after IRX-2 immunotherapy. These receptors originate from a human donor with breast cancer.

The rearrangement uses TRBV19 and TRBJ2-1; D remains unclear. V lost 4 bases and J 7 bases, leaving 23 bases between the germline ends. CDR3 length: 17 residues. Germline CDR1 is LNHDA and CDR2 is SQIVND (reference sequence). The CDR3, as DNA: TGTGCCAGTAGTAATCCCCGTGGGGAAAGAAATCGGAATGAGCAGTTCTTC. Residues: CASSNPRGERNRNEQFF. The entire variable domain, with the rest obtained from reference TRBV19 and TRBJ2-1, is as follows: DGGITQSPKYLFRKEGQNVTLSCEQNLNHDAMYWYRQDPGQGLRLIYYSQIVNDFQKGDIAEGYSVSREKKESFPLTVTSAQKNPTAFYLCASSNPRGERNRNEQFFGPGTRLTVL.

The chain links TRBV5-1 to TRBJ2-3, with D possibly matching TRBD2 (5 bases). Germline V gene data show CDR1 as SGHRS and CDR2 as YFSETQ. V was shortened by 6 bases and J by 6 bases, with 20 bases between the two germline ends. This CDR3 is built from 15 residues. The CDR3 coding sequence is TGCGCCAGCACCCAGTCCCCTAGCCGGTTGGATACGCAGTATTTT. Protein: CASTQSPSRLDTQYF.

By sample fraction, this clone is medium-sized. The chain carries TRBV11-3 and TRBJ1-4; D gene ambiguous. Germline V gives CDR1 SGHNT, CDR2 YENEEA. V was shortened by 3 bases and J by 0 bases, with 11 bases between the two germline ends. This CDR3 has 16 amino acids. Here the CDR3 DNA reads TGTGCCAGCAGCTTGGGCCCGGGGTCAACTAATGAAAAACTGTTTTTT. It specifies CASSLGPGSTNEKLFF.

This sequence joins TRBV19 and TRBJ1-3; the match to TRBD1 covers 9 bases. V lost 6 bases and J lost 4; bases outside the gene matches: 13. Germline V gives CDR1 LNHDA, CDR2 SQIVND (reference sequence). The CDR3 has 17 residues. The CDR3 here is CASSMGTGGIGGNTIYF. As DNA, the CDR3 is TGTGCCAGTAGCATGGGAACAGGGGGCATCGGAGGAAACACCATATATTTT.

This clone was counted a few times. The rearrangement links TRBV19 to TRBJ2-1; D perhaps matches TRBD2 (5 bases). V was clipped by 3 bases and J by 5 bases, with 11 bases between them. The CDR3 has 14 residues. The germline CDR1 and CDR2 sequences are LNHDA and SQIVND (reference sequence). As DNA, the CDR3 is TGTGCCAGTAGTATGGCCCCTAGCCACAATGAGCAGTTCTTC. It codes for CASSMAPSHNEQFF.

The chain carries TRBV7-1 and TRBJ2-2; D gene uncertain. Being an ORF, TRBV7-1 has a function that is uncertain. The CDR3 contains 15 residues. With 5 bases removed from V and 1 base from J, the gap between germline ends came to 11 bases. CDR3 protein: CASSLPVGNTGELFF. CDR3 DNA: TGTGCCAGCAGCCTCCCCGTTGGGAACACCGGGGAGCTGTTTTTT.

The chain combines TRBV19 with TRBJ1-6, with D possibly TRBD1 on 5 matching bases. CDR3 length: 15 residues. The V and J ends lost 7 bases and 9 bases respectively, with 19 bases between them. Looked up from germline, CDR1 is LNHDA and CDR2 is SQIVND (reference sequence). CDR3 nucleotide sequence: TGTGCCAGTAACTCCCTCGGGGGTCGTAGTTCACCCCTCCACTTT. This translates into CASNSLGGRSSPLHF.

This chain joins TRBV19 and TRBJ1-5, with unresolved D. The V end was cut by 6 bases, the J end by 1 base, with 10 bases between. The CDR3 loop spans 14 amino acids. The germline CDR1 and CDR2 sequences are LNHDA and SQIVND (reference sequence). The CDR3: CASREHGSNQPQHF. The CDR3 DNA is TGTGCCAGTAGGGAACACGGGAGCAATCAGCCCCAGCATTTT.

This clone showed up just once. The chain joins TRBV23-1 to TRBJ1-3; 7 bases are a match to TRBD1. TRBV23-1 is filed as an ORF, its function uncertain. The ends lost 6 bases at V and 0 bases at J; junction bases unmatched: 8. This CDR3 has 16 amino acids. The CDR3 region is CASSVLTGHSGNTIYF. DNA for the CDR3: TGCGCCAGCAGCGTCTTGACAGGGCACTCTGGAAACACCATATATTTT.

V is TRBV10-3 and J is TRBJ2-2; 10 nucleotides align to TRBD2. This CDR3 has 17 residues. With V trimmed by 2 bases and J by 0 bases, 3 bases remained unmatched. The germline gives CDR1 ENHRY, CDR2 SYGVKD. The CDR3 DNA follows: TGTGCCATCAGTGAGCCCGGACTAGCGGCGAACACCGGGGAGCTGTTTTTT. Residues: CAISEPGLAANTGELFF.

The gene calls are TRBV30 and TRBJ2-3; 9 bases align to TRBD1. CDR1 is GTSNPN, CDR2 SVGIG, per germline (reference sequence). The CDR3 is 14 residues long. Trimming removed 0 bases from V and 9 bases from J; junction bases left unmatched: 7. The CDR3 loop is CAWSVQGAQITQYF. As DNA, the CDR3 is TGTGCCTGGAGTGTACAGGGGGCACAGATAACGCAGTATTTT.

The V call is TRBV7-6, the J call TRBJ1-2; 8 bases agree with TRBD1. With 4 bases clipped from V and 3 bases from J, the junction kept 7 bases outside the gene matches. This CDR3 is 15 amino acids long. Germline loops: CDR1 SGHVS, CDR2 FNYEAQ. The CDR3 DNA follows: TGTGCCAGCAGCTCGGGGGGGACAGGATACTATGGCTACACCTTC. Its protein is CASSSGGTGYYGYTF.

This chain links TRBV7-4 with TRBJ1-5; D may be TRBD1 (5 bases). The V end was cut by 2 bases, the J end by 6 bases, with 20 bases between. This CDR3 is 17 amino acids long. The germline V gene encodes CDR1 SGHVT and CDR2 SQSDAQ. CDR3: CASSLWQVPRGGQPQHF. The CDR3 region has the DNA TGTGCCAGCAGCTTATGGCAGGTTCCTAGGGGAGGTCAGCCCCAGCATTTT.

A single count supports this clone. The chain combines TRBV18 with TRBJ1-1; D may be TRBD1 (6 bases). V lost 3 bases and J lost 1, with 9 bases in between. The CDR3 sequence is 14 residues long. Germline V gene sequence: CDR1 KGHSH, CDR2 LQKENI. CDR3 amino acids: CASSPGHRNTEAFF. CDR3 coding DNA: TGTGCCAGCTCACCGGGACACAGGAACACTGAAGCTTTCTTT.

The V and J genes are TRBV23-1 and TRBJ2-2; 7 bases agree with TRBD1. TRBV23-1 is sorted into the ORF group, with uncertain function. Trimming removed 6 bases from V and 4 bases from J; junction bases left unmatched: 14. The CDR3 consists of 17 residues. The CDR3 reads CASSQDQGGSVTGELFF. The CDR3 nucleotides are TGCGCCAGCAGCCAAGATCAAGGGGGCTCGGTCACCGGGGAGCTGTTTTTT.

A few counts support this clone. The chain links TRBV6-8 to TRBJ2-7; 8 bases are shared with TRBD2. The CDR3 contains 15 residues. Per the germline V gene, CDR1 is MNHGY and CDR2 is SAAAGT. V gave up 5 bases and J gave up 5 bases; unmatched junction bases: 11. CDR3 sequence (DNA): TGTGCCAGCAGTACCCCACGGGGGGGGGCCCACGAGCAGTACTTC. Translation gives CASSTPRGGAHEQYF.

The gene calls are TRBV23-1 and TRBJ1-1; no clear D gene. TRBV23-1 counts as an open reading frame of uncertain function. V lost 6 bases and J lost 4, with 18 bases in between. The CDR3 length is 15 residues. CDR3 DNA: TGCGCCAGCAGCCAAGAGGCGGGGTCCGGCACTGAAGCTTTCTTT. Protein: CASSQEAGSGTEAFF.

As DNA, the CDR3 is TGCGCCAGCAGCCAAGATTTAAGACAGGGGGCGGTGTCCTACAATGAGCAGTTCTTC. Protein sequence: CASSQDLRQGAVSYNEQFF. The genes are TRBV1 and TRBJ2-1; TRBD1 was called by the table and not checked on the DNA. TRBV1 is a listed pseudogene. This CDR3 contains 19 residues.

The chain links TRBV30 to TRBJ2-7; the match to TRBD1 covers 9 bases. J lost 7 bases, V lost 1 base, and 11 bases had no gene match. This CDR3 spans 15 amino acids. Germline loops: CDR1 GTSNPN, CDR2 SVGIG (reference sequence). CDR3 residues: CAWSGTRDRAYEQYF. Here the CDR3 DNA reads TGTGCCTGGAGTGGCACCCGGGACAGGGCTTATGAGCAGTACTTC.

This chain connects TRBV23-1 to TRBJ1-5; D is undetermined. TRBV23-1 is classed as an ORF, of uncertain function. Trimming cost V 4 bases and J 2 bases, with 21 bases left between them. This CDR3 is built from 18 residues. For the CDR3, the DNA is TGCGCCAGCAGTCCGCCTGCCCGTTGGGAGGGTGGCAATCAGCCCCAGCATTTT. Translation: CASSPPARWEGGNQPQHF.

V is TRBV5-1 and J is TRBJ1-5; no clear D. This CDR3 region has 15 residues. The V end was cut by 5 bases, the J end by 6 bases, with 18 bases between. Germline V CDR1 and CDR2: SGHRS, YFSETQ. CDR3 in amino acids: CASSLAGNRFQPQHF. The CDR3 region has the DNA TGCGCCAGCAGTCTGGCGGGTAACCGATTTCAGCCCCAGCATTTT. Filled out from reference TRBV5-1 and TRBJ1-5, the complete variable domain reads KAGVTQTPRYLIKTRGQQVTLSCSPISGHRSVSWYQQTPGQGLQFLFEYFSETQRNKGNFPGRFSGRQFSNSRSEMNVSTLELGDSALYLCASSLAGNRFQPQHFGDGTRLSIL.

The chain recombines TRBV5-1 with TRBJ1-6, with 9 bases fitting TRBD1. J gave up 10 bases and V 4 bases, and 6 bases lay outside the gene matches. The CDR3 is 14 residues long. Germline assignment: CDR1 SGHRS and CDR2 YFSETQ. The CDR3 sequence: CASSRTDRGSPLHF. The CDR3, as DNA: TGCGCCAGCAGCCGGACGGACAGGGGATCACCCCTCCACTTT.

The chain recombines TRBV6-8 with TRBJ2-2; 12 nucleotides line up with TRBD2. CDR3 size: 15 residues. CDR1 is MNHGY and CDR2 is SAAAGT in the germline V gene. With 4 bases clipped from V and 4 bases from J, the junction kept 1 base outside the gene matches. The CDR3 DNA follows: TGTGCCAGCAGTTGGGGACTAGCGGGCACCGGGGAGCTGTTTTTT. This gives the protein CASSWGLAGTGELFF.

CDR3 DNA sequence: TGTGCCAGCAGCTTGAAAGAGGGCTCCTACAATGAGCAGTTCTTC. Protein sequence: CASSLKEGSYNEQFF. The chain couples TRBV7-1 to TRBJ2-1, with a weak D call TRBD2 (5 bases). TRBV7-1 is assigned to the ORF class and has an uncertain function. The CDR3 consists of 15 residues. Trimming removed 4 bases from V and 0 bases from J, with 10 bases in between.

This rearrangement joins TRBV6-8 to TRBJ1-4, with D possibly matching TRBD1 (5 bases). The CDR3 loop spans 18 amino acids. Germline V gene sequence: CDR1 MNHGY, CDR2 SAAAGT. Trimming removed 5 bases at V and 2 bases at J, with 21 bases between. CDR3: CASSDRRRGEVTNEKLFF. As DNA, the CDR3 is TGTGCCAGCAGTGACAGACGTCGGGGGGAGGTGACTAATGAAAAACTGTTTTTT.

This clone was detected once. The chain links TRBV11-3 to TRBJ1-4; 12 bases fit TRBD1. This CDR3 contains 20 residues. The germline V gene encodes CDR1 SGHNT and CDR2 YENEEA. V trimming: 2 bases; J trimming: 15 bases; junction bases outside the gene matches: 25. The CDR3 region has the DNA TGTGCCAGCAGCTTATTACCGGGACAGGGGGCTCCCGGCCAAGAGTTGGGTTTGTTTTTT. Translation: CASSLLPGQGAPGQELGLFF. Full variable domain (missing parts from reference TRBV11-3 and TRBJ1-4): EAGVVQSPRYKIIEKKQPVAFWCNPISGHNTLYWYLQNLGQGPELLIRYENEEAVDDSQLPKDRFSAERLKGVDSTLKIQPAELGDSAVYLCASSLLPGQGAPGQELGLFFGSGTQLSVL.